The present T cell receptor (beta chain) was sequenced within a study of cytomegalovirus exposure and HLA in healthy donors. The method was immunoSEQ multiplex PCR; TCRdb's version includes in-frame clones alone and lacks a portion of them. The table includes roughly 56,000 clones, over 75% detected once. Worth noting for this clone: No antigen is known for it.

Germline V CDR1 and CDR2: SEHNR, FQNEAQ (reference sequence). J was trimmed by 4 bases and V by 5 bases; bases with no gene match: 13. The CDR3 has 17 amino acids. Findings of the study overall: The tendency of first-cohort TCR clusters to co-occur in the approximately 110 validation repertoires was identified by a subsequent analysis. Overall, under 200 TCR beta chains were annotated as cytomegalovirus-associated.

Input material: PBMCs. The source of this sequence is a woman aged 25 to 39 in good health and CMV-seronegative. This sequence joins TRBV7-9 and TRBJ1-2, with 10 bases that match TRBD1. DNA of the CDR3: TGTGCCAGCAGCCCAGAGAGCGGACAGGGGGGGATCTATGGCTACACCTTC. Translation gives CASSPESGQGGIYGYTF. Full variable domain (missing parts from reference TRBV7-9 and TRBJ1-2): DTGVSQNPRHKITKRGQNVTFRCDPISEHNRLYWYRQTLGQGPEFLTYFQNEAQLEKSRLLSDRFSAERPKGSFSTLEIQRTEQGDSAMYLCASSPESGQGGIYGYTFGSGTRLTVV.